This T cell receptor beta chain was identified in a study of regulatory T cells in long-lasting Graves disease. Study-wide results and limits: Accuracy may have suffered from the small sample size. Favored usage of TRBV28, TRBJ1-2 and TRBJ2-5 was recorded in persistent disease. Persistent-disease Graves' patients showed less TCR diversity than new cases.

Noted time point: persistent/refractory GD, antithyroid drugs over 5 years with positive TRAb. Isolated PBMC RNA provided the starting material for the TCR library. A volume of nine milliliters of peripheral blood was collected in EDTA tubes. Building the TCR beta libraries relied on iRepertoire HTBI primers, and CDR3 regions underwent Arm-PCR. TCRdb passed the multiplex PCR reads through MiXCR, listing each CDR3 protein once. Altogether about 310,000 distinct CDR3 sequences are present, under 25% being singletons, with the ten largest covering about 61%. The germline gives CDR1 SNHLY, CDR2 FYNNEI. The CDR3 spans 13 residues. Trimming removed 7 bases from V and 5 bases from J; junction bases left unmatched: 7. This clonotype was seen many times. The target antigen is unknown.

This receptor was taken from a female donor with Graves disease. V usage is TRBV2 and J usage is TRBJ1-2, with 7 positions matching TRBD1. This sample comprised peripheral blood mononuclear cells (PBMCs), obtained when the disease was refractory, from a patient treated with antithyroid drugs. CDR3: CASIRTGAYGYTF. CDR3 DNA: TGTGCCAGCATTCGGACAGGTGCTTATGGCTACACCTTC.